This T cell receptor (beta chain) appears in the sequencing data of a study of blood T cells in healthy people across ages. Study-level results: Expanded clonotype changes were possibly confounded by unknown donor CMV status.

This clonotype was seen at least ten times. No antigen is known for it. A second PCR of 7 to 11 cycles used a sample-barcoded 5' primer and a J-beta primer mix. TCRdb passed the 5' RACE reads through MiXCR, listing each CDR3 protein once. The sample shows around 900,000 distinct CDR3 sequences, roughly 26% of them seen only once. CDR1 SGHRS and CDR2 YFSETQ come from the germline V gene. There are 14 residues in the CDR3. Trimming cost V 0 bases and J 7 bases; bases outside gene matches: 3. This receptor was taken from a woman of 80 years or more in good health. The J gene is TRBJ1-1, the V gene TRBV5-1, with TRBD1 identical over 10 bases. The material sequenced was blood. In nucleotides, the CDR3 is TGCGCCAGCAGCTTGGGGACAGGGGGTTTTGAAGCTTTCTTT. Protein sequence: CASSLGTGGFEAFF.